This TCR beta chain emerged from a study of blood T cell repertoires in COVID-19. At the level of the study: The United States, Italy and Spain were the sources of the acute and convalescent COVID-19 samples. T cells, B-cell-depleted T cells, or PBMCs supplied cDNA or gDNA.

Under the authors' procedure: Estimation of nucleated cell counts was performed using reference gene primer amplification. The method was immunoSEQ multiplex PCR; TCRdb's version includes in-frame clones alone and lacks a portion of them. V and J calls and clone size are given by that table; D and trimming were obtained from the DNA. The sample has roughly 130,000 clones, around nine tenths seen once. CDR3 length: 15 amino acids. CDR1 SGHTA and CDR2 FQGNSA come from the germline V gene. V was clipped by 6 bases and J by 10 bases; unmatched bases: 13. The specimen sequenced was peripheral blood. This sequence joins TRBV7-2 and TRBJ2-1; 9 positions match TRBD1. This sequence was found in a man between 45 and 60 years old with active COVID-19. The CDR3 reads CASSSDRGGPREQFF. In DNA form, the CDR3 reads TGTGCCAGCAGTTCGGACAGGGGAGGCCCTAGGGAGCAGTTCTTC.